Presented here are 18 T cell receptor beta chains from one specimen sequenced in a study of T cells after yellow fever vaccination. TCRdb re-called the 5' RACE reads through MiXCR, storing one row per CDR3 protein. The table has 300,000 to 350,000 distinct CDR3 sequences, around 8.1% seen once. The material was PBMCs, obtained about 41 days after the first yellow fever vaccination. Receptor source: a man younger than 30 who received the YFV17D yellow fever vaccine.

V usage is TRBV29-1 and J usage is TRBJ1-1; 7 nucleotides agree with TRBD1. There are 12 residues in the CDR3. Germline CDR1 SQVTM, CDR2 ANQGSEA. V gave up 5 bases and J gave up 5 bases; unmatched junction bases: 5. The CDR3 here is CSVSLTGTEAFF. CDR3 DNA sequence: TGCAGCGTTTCCCTGACAGGGACTGAAGCTTTCTTT.

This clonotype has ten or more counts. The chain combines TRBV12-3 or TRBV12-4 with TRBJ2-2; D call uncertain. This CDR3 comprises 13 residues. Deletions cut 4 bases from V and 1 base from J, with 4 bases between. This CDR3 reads CASSYGNTGELFF. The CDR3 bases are TGTGCCAGCAGTTACGGGAACACCGGGGAGCTGTTTTTT.

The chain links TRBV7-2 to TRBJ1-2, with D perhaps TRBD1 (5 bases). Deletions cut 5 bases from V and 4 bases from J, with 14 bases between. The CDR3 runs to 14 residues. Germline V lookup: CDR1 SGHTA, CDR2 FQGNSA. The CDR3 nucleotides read TGTGCCAGCAGCCCTTCGGGGGTTAGCTATGGCTACACCTTC. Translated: CASSPSGVSYGYTF.

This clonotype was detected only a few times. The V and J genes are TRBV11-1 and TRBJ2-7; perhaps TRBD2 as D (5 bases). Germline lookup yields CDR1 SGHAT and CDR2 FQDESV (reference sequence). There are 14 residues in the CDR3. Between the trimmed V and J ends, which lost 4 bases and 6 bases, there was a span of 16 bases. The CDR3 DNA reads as TGTGCCAGCAGCTCCGGGGAGTTGGTGGGCGAGCAGTACGTC. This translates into CASSSGELVGEQYV.

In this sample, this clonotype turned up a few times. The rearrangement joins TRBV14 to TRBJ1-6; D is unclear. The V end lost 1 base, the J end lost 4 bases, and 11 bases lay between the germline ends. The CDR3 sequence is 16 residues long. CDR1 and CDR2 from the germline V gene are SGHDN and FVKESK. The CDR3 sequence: CASSQVGGEYNSPLHF. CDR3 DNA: TGTGCCAGCAGCCAAGTAGGCGGGGAATATAATTCACCCCTCCACTTT.

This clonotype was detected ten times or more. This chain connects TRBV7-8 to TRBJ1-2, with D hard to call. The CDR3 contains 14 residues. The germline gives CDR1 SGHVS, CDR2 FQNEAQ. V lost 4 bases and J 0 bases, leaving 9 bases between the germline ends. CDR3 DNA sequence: TGTGCCAGCAGCTCATTTAGGGCTAACTATGGCTACACCTTC. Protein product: CASSSFRANYGYTF.

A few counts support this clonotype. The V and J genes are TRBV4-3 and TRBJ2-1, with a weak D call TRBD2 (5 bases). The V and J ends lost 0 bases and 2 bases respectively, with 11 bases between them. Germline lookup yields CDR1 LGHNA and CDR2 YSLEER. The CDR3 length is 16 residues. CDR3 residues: CASSQDTRVTYNEQFF. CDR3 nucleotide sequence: TGCGCCAGCAGCCAAGATACGAGGGTTACCTACAATGAGCAGTTCTTC.

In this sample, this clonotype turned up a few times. CDR3 sequence (DNA): TGTGCCAGCAGCTTGGCCGAGGGGGGCTACGAGCAGTACGTC. It codes for CASSLAEGGYEQYV. The chain links TRBV5-5 to TRBJ2-7; D is tentatively TRBD1 or TRBD2 (6 bases each). The CDR3 totals 14 residues. V was shortened by 0 bases and J by 3 bases, with 10 bases between the two germline ends. CDR1 and CDR2 (germline): SGHKS, YYEKEE (reference sequence).

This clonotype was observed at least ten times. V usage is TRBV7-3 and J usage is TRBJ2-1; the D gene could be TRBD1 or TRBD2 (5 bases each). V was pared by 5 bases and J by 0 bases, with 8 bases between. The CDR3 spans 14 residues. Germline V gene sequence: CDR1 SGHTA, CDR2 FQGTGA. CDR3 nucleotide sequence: TGTGCCAGCAGCCGGGGCGGCTCCTACAATGAGCAGTTCTTC. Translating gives CASSRGGSYNEQFF.

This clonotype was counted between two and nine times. The CDR3 DNA reads as TGTGCCAGCAGTGACCCAGCACAGGGCTCCACTGAAGCTTTCTTT. It specifies CASSDPAQGSTEAFF. The chain is built from TRBV25-1 and TRBJ1-1, with D tentatively TRBD1 (6 bases). Trimming shortened V by 3 bases and J by 4 bases, and 15 bases separated the two germline ends. This CDR3 is 15 amino acids long. Germline V gene sequence: CDR1 MGHDK, CDR2 SYGVNS.

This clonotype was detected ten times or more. CDR3 DNA sequence: TGTGCCAGCAGTGTTACAGGGGGGGGCTCCTACGAGCAGTACGTC. Protein product: CASSVTGGGSYEQYV. The chain has TRBV6-2 or TRBV6-3 and TRBJ2-7, with D perhaps TRBD1 (8 bases). Germline CDR1 and CDR2: MNHEY and SVGEGT. The length of the CDR3 is 15 residues. The V gene lost 5 bases and the J gene lost 0 bases, with 14 bases spanning the gap.

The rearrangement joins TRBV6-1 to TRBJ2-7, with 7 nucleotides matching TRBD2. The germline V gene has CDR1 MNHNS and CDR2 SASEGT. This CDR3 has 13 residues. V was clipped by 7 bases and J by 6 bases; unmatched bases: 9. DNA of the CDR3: TGTGCCAGCACCCCGGGGGGAGGGACCGAGCAGTACTTC. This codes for CASTPGGGTEQYF.

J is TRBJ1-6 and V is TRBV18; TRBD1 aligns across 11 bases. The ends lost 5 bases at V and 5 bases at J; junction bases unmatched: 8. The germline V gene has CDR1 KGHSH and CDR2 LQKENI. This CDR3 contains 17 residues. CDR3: CASSCRDRGCDNSPLHF. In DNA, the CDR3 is TGTGCCAGCTCATGCCGGGACAGGGGGTGCGATAATTCACCCCTCCACTTT.

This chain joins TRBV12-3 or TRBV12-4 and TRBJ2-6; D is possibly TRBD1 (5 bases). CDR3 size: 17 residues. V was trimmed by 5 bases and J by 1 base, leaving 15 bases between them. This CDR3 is CASSERLTDSGANVLTF. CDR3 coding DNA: TGTGCCAGCAGTGAACGACTGACAGATTCTGGGGCCAACGTCCTGACTTTC.

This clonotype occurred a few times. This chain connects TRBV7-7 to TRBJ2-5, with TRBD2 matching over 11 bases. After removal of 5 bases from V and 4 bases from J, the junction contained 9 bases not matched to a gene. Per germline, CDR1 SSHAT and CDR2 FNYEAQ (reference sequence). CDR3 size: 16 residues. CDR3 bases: TGTGCCAGCAGCAGAGGGGCGGGGACTAGCGGAGAGACCCAGTACTTC. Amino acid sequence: CASSRGAGTSGETQYF.

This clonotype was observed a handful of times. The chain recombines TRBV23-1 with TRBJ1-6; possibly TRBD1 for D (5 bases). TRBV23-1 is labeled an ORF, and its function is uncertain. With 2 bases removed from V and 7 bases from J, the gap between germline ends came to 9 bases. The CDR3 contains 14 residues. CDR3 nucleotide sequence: TGCGCCAGCAGTCAAGGGGCGGCCAATTCACCCCTCCACTTT. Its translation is CASSQGAANSPLHF.

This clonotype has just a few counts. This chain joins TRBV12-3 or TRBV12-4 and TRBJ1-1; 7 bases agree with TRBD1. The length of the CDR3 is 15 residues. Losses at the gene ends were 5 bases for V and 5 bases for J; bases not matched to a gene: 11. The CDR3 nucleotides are TGTGCCAGCAGTCCGAATTCCGGGACAGCGACTGAAGCTTTCTTT. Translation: CASSPNSGTATEAFF.

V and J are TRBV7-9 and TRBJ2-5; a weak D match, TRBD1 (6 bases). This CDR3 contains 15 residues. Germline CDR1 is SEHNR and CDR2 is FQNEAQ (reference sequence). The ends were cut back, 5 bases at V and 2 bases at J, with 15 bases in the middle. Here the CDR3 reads CASSRSRGGQETQYF. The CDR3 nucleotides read TGTGCCAGCAGCCGATCAAGAGGGGGACAAGAGACCCAGTACTTC.